This T cell receptor (beta chain) was recovered during a study of CD8+ T cells in alopecia areata. Treatment indicated: oral pan-JAK inhibitor, 5-10 mg twice daily. RNA extraction was followed by reverse transcription into cDNA, which acted as the sequencing template. Measured with immunoSEQ multiplex PCR; TCRdb has only the in-frame clones, and not every one. In the table there are 150,000 to 200,000 clones, just over 65% of which are singletons. The CDR3 is 12 amino acids. Trimming stripped 2 bases from V and 6 bases from J, with 7 bases between. Germline V gives CDR1 SGHNT, CDR2 YYREEE (reference sequence).

The source material was CD4+ T cells sorted from blood, sampled at week 4, from a patient treated with tofacitinib. This clonotype was sampled from a human donor with alopecia areata. V usage is TRBV5-4 and J usage is TRBJ2-3; no definite D call. CDR3 protein: CASSLGADTQYF. The CDR3 bases are TGTGCCAGCAGCTTAGGAGCGGATACGCAGTATTTT.